This T cell receptor beta chain was identified during a study of CD8 T cells in Susac syndrome. About 0.45 to 1 ug RNA was reverse transcribed with random hexamers. TCR beta CDR3 was amplified by immunoSEQ multiplex PCR. This amplification extended across 54 Vbeta and 13 Jbeta segments. TCRdb called the immunoSEQ multiplex PCR reads again in MiXCR, with one record for every CDR3 protein. Seen here are some 260,000 distinct CDR3 sequences, about 85% observed once, and the top ten hold approximately 0.11%. TCR beta sequencing was performed on blood CD8+ and CD4+ T cells. The CD8+ and CD4+ T cells were isolated magnetically using a negative isolation approach, whereas the TEMRA cells were enriched by FACS. The CDR3 has 17 residues. From germline, CDR1 is WSHSY and CDR2 SAAADI. The V end was cut by 3 bases, the J end by 1 base, with 16 bases between.

The chain combines TRBV10-2 with TRBJ1-5, with D possibly being TRBD1 (5 bases). Source material: CD8+ T cells from PBMCs. This TCR derives from a human donor with multiple sclerosis. The chain's CDR3 is CASSDSGRGLSNQPQHF. CDR3 DNA: TGCGCCAGCAGTGATAGCGGTAGGGGCTTGAGCAATCAGCCCCAGCATTTT.